This TCR beta chain was recorded in a study of monozygotic twins with inflammatory bowel disease. TCRdb reprocessed the 5' RACE reads and keeps a single row for each CDR3 protein, giving no DNA. The table for this sample gives roughly 330,000 distinct CDR3 sequences. This CDR3 comprises 15 residues. Sequencing used blood. V usage is TRBV12-3 or TRBV12-4 and J usage is TRBJ2-3; without DNA, the TCRdb call of TRBD1 cannot be checked. The sequence came from a human donor with ulcerative colitis or Crohn's disease, or a healthy co-twin of an affected twin (not recorded which). CDR3 in amino acids: CASSFAGGVTDTQYF.